This T cell receptor beta chain is from a study of T cell responses to AZD1222 COVID-19 vaccine. J lost 5 bases, V lost 6 bases, and 8 bases had no gene match. CDR3 length: 14 residues. Germline V gene data show CDR1 as SNHLY and CDR2 as FYNNEI. Produced via immunoSEQ multiplex PCR; TCRdb's table is partial and in-frame only. The table records roughly 75,000 clones, roughly 84% of them present only once. This clone was detected a few times. This specimen was peripheral blood, taken on day 0 of AZD1222 vaccination. This clonotype was sampled from an adult in good health. The rearrangement uses TRBV2 and TRBJ1-1; 8 nucleotides line up with TRBD1. The CDR3 DNA reads TGTGCCAGCAGATCTGGACAGGGAGGGACTGAAGCTTTCTTT. As protein: CASRSGQGGTEAFF.